This TCR beta chain was observed in a study of T cell responses to AZD1222 COVID-19 vaccine. Across the whole study: Timing groups of about 4 and about 12 weeks for second doses were pooled. Overall study results and limits: Vaccine-associated CD4 TCRs spanned spike, dominant at 160-218 and 743-854. Most donors were white British, females outnumbered males, and clonal diversity was possibly underestimated. Among those given AZD1222, only 6 or 7 were seropositive at baseline.

Concerning this clone itself: Its antigen is not known.

The CDR3 has 12 residues. The data were produced by immunoSEQ multiplex PCR, yet TCRdb's version contains in-frame clones alone and is incomplete. The sample lists 90,000 to 130,000 clones; 81% were seen once. This chain connects TRBV21-1 to TRBJ1-6. TRBV21-1 is a pseudogene. The source was peripheral blood, collected on day 0 of AZD1222 vaccination. The sequence was obtained from an adult in good health. The CDR3 sequence is CASSTKYSPLHF. The CDR3 region has the DNA TGTGCCAGCAGCACCAAGTATTCACCCCTCCACTTT.